This T cell receptor (beta chain) derives from a study of Ad26.COV2.S vaccination and SARS-CoV-2 variants (dated by TCRdb to 2020 to 2022). For the study in its entirety: Vaccine-arm donors were drawn from COV1001, a multicentre, randomized, double-blind, placebo-controlled phase I-IIa trial of Ad26.COV2.S in healthy adults. Ad26.COV2.S was administered intramuscularly at a dose of 5x10^10 or 1x10^11 viral particles, either as one shot or as two shots given 56 days apart. Sequencing of the TCRbeta repertoire served to evaluate the specificity and breadth of SARS-CoV-2-reactive T cell receptors following Ad26.COV2.S vaccination. The TCR-sequenced set comprised approximately 32 samples: around 20 Ad26.COV2.S vaccine recipients, 5 placebo recipients and 8 SARS-CoV-2 convalescent individuals. Trial participants were randomized into five groups of five: low-dose or high-dose Ad26.COV2.S given once or twice, or placebo on both occasions. Investigators remained blinded to trial group allocation during experiments and outcome assessment.

Worth noting for this clone: Its antigen target is currently unknown. No quality values exist for individual bases; no much larger clone is one base distant.

The treatment or condition label, read with the paper, signifies: about 20 received Ad26.COV2.S at low or high dose, single or two shots; roughly five received placebo; per-sample allocation not given. For vaccine and placebo recipients, the sequenced repertoires came from samples collected on day 63 after the first injection. In Cohort 1b, about two dozen adults aged 18-55 years were enrolled at a single site in Boston, USA, between 29 July and 7 August 2020. Ad26.COV2.S consisted of a replication-incompetent adenovirus type 26 vector by which a prefusion-stabilized SARS-CoV-2 spike protein from the original Wuhan strain was expressed. The immunoSEQ Assay was the method used to sequence TCRbeta CDR3 regions. After extraction, genomic DNA underwent amplification by bias-controlled multiplex PCR, followed by high-throughput sequencing. The study's own analysis went as follows. To quantify the absolute abundance of every unique TCRbeta CDR3 region, sequences were collapsed and filtered. T cell fraction was estimated by normalization of TCRbeta template counts to usable DNA, with usable DNA being measured through amplification of reference genes present in all nucleated cells. Repertoire TCRs were annotated as SARS-CoV-2-specific by exact matching of V gene, CDR3 amino acid sequence and J gene to a known reactive TCR set. The reference SARS-CoV-2 TCR set was obtained from MIRA and was filtered for enrichment in COVID-19-positive ImmuneCODE repertoires, whereby public or cross-reactive TCRs were removed. Using the MIRA antigens, annotated TCRs were further analysed by specific ORF or by position within an ORF. Breadth was defined as annotated unique rearrangements over total unique productive rearrangements; depth was the summed frequency of those rearrangements. Two-sided Wilcoxon rank-sum tests were used to compare TCR breadth between groups. The source is immuneACCESS, and TCRdb retained only in-frame sequences with V and J called. Part of the clones is not carried over; for the studies checked, unresolved V genes explain less than half of this, and the remainder is unexplained. Clone size and V and J calls were adopted from that table, with D and trimming inferred from the DNA. The sample contains about 350,000 clones, 85% to 90% of them found a single time. The ten largest clonotypes hold approximately 5% of the sample.

Beyond this particular receptor, the publication reports: The study was not powered to compare responses between vaccine doses or regimens. The authors noted that the TCR breadth and depth analyses may have underestimated total T cell responses. After vaccination, spike-specific CD8+ and CD4+ T cell responses were reported to show substantial breadth. Higher spike-specific TCR breadth was observed in Ad26.COV2.S recipients than in placebo recipients (P = 0.0014). Comparable non-spike TCR breadth was observed between vaccine and placebo recipients, consistent with only spike being contained in the vaccine.

V and J lose 1 base and 0 bases, and a span of 13 bases separates them. Taken from the germline V gene, the CDR1 and CDR2 loops are SGHTA and FQGTGA. The CDR3 contains 16 residues, cysteine and phenylalanine counted. Just the 48-base CDR3 DNA is kept, in frame starting at base 1. The chain couples TRBV7-3 to TRBJ2-7, with the D gene not clear enough to name. Sequences were derived from peripheral blood, sampled in a trial of Ad26.COV2.S vaccine versus placebo. This receptor was identified in a person between 18 and 59 years old who received the Ad26.COV2.S COVID-19 vaccine or a placebo. DNA sequence: TGTGCCAGCAGCTTAAGCACTGGGCGGATCTCCTACGAGCAGTACTTC. This is translated as CASSLSTGRISYEQYF.